This TCR beta chain was obtained from a study of Ad26.COV2.S vaccination and SARS-CoV-2 variants. Study background: The authors gave Ad26.COV2.S intramuscularly, either once or twice 56 days apart.

Using immunoSEQ multiplex PCR, the repertoire was profiled, and TCRdb retains in-frame clones only, with some absent. Among about 440,000 clones listed, roughly 87% were seen once. V was shortened by 5 bases and J by 4 bases, with 9 bases between the two germline ends. This CDR3 has 12 amino acids. CDR1 is LNHDA, CDR2 SQIVND, per germline (reference sequence). As for treatment: around 19 received Ad26.COV2.S at low or high dose, single or two shots; 5 received placebo; per-sample allocation not given. All samples were drawn on day 63, counting from the first vaccine or placebo injection. Source: peripheral blood, taken in a trial of Ad26.COV2.S vaccine versus placebo. The V gene is TRBV19, the J gene TRBJ2-7, with D perhaps matching TRBD2 (6 bases). The receptor's source is a person aged 18-60 years who received the Ad26.COV2.S COVID-19 vaccine or a placebo. The CDR3 protein is CASSAGQYEQYF. The CDR3 DNA reads as TGTGCCAGTAGTGCGGGGCAATACGAGCAGTACTTC.